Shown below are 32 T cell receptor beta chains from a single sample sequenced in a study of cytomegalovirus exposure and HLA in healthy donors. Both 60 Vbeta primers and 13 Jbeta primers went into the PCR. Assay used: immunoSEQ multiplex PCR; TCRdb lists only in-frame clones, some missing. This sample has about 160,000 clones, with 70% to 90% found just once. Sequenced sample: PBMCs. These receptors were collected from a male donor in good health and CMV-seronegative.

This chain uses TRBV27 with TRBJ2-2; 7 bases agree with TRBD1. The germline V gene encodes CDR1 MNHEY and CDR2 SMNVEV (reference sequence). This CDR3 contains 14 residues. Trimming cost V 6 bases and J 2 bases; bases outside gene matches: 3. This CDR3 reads CASSRDRNTGELFF. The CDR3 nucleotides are TGTGCCAGCAGCCGGGACAGAAACACCGGGGAGCTGTTTTTT.

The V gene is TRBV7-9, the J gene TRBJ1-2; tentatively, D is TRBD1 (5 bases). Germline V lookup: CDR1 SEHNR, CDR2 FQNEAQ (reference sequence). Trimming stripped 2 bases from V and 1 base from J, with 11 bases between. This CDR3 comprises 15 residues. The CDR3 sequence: CASSLFSGGNYGYTF. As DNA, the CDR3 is TGTGCCAGCAGCTTATTCTCCGGGGGTAACTATGGCTACACCTTC.

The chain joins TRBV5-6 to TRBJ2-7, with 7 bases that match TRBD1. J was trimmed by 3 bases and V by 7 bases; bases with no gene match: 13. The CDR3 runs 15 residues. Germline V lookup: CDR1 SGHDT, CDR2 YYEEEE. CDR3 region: CASAVLQGDHYEQYF. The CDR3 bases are TGTGCCAGCGCGGTGTTGCAGGGGGACCACTACGAGCAGTACTTC.

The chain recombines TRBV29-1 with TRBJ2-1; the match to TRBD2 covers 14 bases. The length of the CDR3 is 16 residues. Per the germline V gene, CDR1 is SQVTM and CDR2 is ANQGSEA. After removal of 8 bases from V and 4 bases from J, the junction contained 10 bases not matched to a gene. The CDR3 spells CSSGLAGAWAYNEQFF. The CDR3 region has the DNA TGCAGCTCGGGACTAGCGGGAGCGTGGGCATACAATGAGCAGTTCTTC.

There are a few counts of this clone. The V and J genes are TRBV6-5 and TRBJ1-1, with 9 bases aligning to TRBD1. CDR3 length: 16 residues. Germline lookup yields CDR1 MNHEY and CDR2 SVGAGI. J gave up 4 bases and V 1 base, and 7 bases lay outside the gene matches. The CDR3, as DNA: TGTGCCAGCAGTTACTTACCGGGACAGGGTACCACTGAAGCTTTCTTT. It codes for CASSYLPGQGTTEAFF.

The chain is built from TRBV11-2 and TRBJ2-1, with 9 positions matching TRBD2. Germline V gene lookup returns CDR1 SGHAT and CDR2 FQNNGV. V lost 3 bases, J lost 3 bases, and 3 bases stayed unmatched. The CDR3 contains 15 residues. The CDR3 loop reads CASSFQREDYNEQFF. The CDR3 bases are TGTGCCAGCAGCTTTCAGCGGGAGGACTACAATGAGCAGTTCTTC.

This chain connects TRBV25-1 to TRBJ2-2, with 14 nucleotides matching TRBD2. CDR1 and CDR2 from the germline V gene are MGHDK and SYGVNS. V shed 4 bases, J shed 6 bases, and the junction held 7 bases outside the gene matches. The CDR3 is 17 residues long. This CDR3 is CASSVGLAGGIAGELFF. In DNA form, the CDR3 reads TGTGCCAGCAGTGTTGGACTAGCGGGGGGTATCGCCGGGGAGCTGTTTTTT.

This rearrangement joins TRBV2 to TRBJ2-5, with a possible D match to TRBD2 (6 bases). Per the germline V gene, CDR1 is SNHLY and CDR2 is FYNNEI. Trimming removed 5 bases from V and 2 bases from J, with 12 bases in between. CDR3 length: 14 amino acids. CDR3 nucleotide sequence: TGTGCCAGCAGTTCGCAGGGAGGTCAAGAGACCCAGTACTTC. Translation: CASSSQGGQETQYF.

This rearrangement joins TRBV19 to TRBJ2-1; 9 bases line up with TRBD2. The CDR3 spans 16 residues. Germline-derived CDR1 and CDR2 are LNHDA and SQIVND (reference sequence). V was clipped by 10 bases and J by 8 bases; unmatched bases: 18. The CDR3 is CATALGAGGPIDEQFF. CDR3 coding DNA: TGTGCCACCGCCCTAGGGGCGGGAGGGCCTATAGATGAGCAGTTCTTC.

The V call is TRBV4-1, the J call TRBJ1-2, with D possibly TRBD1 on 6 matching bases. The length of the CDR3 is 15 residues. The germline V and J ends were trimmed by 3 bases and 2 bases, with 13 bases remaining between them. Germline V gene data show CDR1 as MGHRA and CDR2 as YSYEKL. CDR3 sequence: CASSQEQGPNYGYTF. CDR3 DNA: TGCGCCAGCAGCCAGGAACAGGGACCAAACTATGGCTACACCTTC.

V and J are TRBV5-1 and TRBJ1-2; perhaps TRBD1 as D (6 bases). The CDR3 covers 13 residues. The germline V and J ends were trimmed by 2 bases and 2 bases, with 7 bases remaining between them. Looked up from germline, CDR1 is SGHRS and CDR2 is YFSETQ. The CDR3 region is CASSFGTNYGYTF. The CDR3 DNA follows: TGCGCCAGCAGCTTCGGGACAAACTATGGCTACACCTTC.

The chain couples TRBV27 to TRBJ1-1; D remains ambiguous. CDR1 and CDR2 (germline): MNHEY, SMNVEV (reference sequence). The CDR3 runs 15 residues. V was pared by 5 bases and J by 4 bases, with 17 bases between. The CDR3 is CASSPRRQRGTEAFF. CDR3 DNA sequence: TGTGCCAGCAGTCCTAGGAGACAACGGGGCACTGAAGCTTTCTTT.

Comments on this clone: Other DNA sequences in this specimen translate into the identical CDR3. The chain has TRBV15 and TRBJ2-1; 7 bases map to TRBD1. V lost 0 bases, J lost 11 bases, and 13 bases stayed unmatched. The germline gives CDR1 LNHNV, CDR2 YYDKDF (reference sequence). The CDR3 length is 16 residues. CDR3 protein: CATSREGTAITIQQFF. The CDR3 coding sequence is TGTGCCACCAGCAGAGAGGGGACAGCCATCACAATACAGCAGTTCTTC.

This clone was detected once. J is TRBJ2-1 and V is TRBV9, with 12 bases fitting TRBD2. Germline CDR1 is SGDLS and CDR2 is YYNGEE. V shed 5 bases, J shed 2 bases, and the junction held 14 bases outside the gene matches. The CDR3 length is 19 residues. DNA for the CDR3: TGTGCCAGCAGTCCGACTAGCGGGGGCGGTCCCCCCCCCTACAATGAGCAGTTCTTC. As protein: CASSPTSGGGPPPYNEQFF.

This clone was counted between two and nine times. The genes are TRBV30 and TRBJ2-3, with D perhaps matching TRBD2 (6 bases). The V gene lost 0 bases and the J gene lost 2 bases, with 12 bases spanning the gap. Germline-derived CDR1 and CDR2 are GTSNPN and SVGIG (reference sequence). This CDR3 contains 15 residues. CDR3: CAWSVRRGYTDTQYF. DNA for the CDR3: TGTGCCTGGAGTGTACGGCGGGGCTACACAGATACGCAGTATTTT.

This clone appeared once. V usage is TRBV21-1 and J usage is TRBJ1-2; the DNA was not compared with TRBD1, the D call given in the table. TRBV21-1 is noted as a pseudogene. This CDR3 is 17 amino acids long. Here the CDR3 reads CASSKGCRKGAHYGYTF. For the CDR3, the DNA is TGTGCCAGCAGCAAAGGGTGTAGGAAGGGGGCGCACTATGGCTACACCTTC.

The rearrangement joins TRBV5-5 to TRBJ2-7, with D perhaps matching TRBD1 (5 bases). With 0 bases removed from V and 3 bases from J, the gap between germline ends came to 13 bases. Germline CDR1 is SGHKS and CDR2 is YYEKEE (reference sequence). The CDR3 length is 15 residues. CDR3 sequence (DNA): TGTGCCAGCAGCTTGGCCCCCGACAGTAACTACGAGCAGTACTTC. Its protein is CASSLAPDSNYEQYF.

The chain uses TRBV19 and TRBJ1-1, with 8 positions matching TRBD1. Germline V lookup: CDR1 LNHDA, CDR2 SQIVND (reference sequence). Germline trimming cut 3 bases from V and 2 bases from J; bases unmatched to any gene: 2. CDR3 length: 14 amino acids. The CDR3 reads CASSMGTGNTEAFF. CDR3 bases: TGTGCCAGTAGTATGGGGACAGGCAACACTGAAGCTTTCTTT.

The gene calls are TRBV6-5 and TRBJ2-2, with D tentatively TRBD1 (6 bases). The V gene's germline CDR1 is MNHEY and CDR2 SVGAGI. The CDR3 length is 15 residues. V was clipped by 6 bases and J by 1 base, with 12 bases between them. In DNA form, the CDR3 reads TGTGCCAGCAGGAACCCGACAGGGAACACCGGGGAGCTGTTTTTT. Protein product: CASRNPTGNTGELFF.

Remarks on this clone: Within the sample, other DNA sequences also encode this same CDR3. The CDR3 DNA is TGCGCCAGCAGCTTGGCCGGGGCGAACACCGGGGAGCTGTTTTTT. Residues: CASSLAGANTGELFF. The genes are TRBV5-1 and TRBJ2-2; D possibly corresponds to TRBD2 (5 bases). Germline CDR1 and CDR2: SGHRS and YFSETQ. The CDR3 is 15 residues long. V was shortened by 0 bases and J by 0 bases, with 6 bases between the two germline ends.

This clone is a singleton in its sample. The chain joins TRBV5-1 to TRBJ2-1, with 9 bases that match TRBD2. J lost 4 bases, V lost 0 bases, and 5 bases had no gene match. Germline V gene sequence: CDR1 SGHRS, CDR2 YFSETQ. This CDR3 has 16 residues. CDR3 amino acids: CASSLAPSGEYNEQFF. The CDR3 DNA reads TGCGCCAGCAGCTTGGCCCCTAGCGGGGAGTACAATGAGCAGTTCTTC. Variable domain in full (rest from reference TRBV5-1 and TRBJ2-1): KAGVTQTPRYLIKTRGQQVTLSCSPISGHRSVSWYQQTPGQGLQFLFEYFSETQRNKGNFPGRFSGRQFSNSRSEMNVSTLELGDSALYLCASSLAPSGEYNEQFFGPGTRLTVL.

CDR3 sequence (DNA): TGTGCCAGCAGCGAAGGACTAGCGGTAACAGATACGCAGTATTTT. This translates into CASSEGLAVTDTQYF. The chain employs TRBV7-7 and TRBJ2-3; 10 positions match TRBD2. V lost 5 bases to trimming and J lost 3 bases; unmatched junction nucleotides: 5. The germline CDR1 and CDR2 sequences are SSHAT and FNYEAQ (reference sequence). This CDR3 region has 15 residues. The variable domain in full, with the rest retrieved from reference TRBV7-7 and TRBJ2-3, is GAGVSQSPRYKVTKRGQDVTLRCDPISSHATLYWYQQALGQGPEFLTYFNYEAQPDKSGLPSDRFSAERPEGSISTLTIQRTEQRDSAMYRCASSEGLAVTDTQYFGPGTRLTVL.

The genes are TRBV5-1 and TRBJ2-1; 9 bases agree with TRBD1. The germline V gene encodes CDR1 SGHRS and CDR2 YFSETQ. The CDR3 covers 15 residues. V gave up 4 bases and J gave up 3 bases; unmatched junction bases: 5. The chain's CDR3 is CASSQGQGFYNEQFF. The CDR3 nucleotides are TGCGCCAGCAGCCAGGGACAGGGTTTCTACAATGAGCAGTTCTTC.

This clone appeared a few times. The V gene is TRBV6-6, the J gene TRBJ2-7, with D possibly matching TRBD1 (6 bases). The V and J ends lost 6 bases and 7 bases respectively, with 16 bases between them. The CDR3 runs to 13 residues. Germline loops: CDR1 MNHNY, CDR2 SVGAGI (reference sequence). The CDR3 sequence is CASRVAGAQEQYF. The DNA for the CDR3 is TGTGCCAGCAGGGTAGCAGGGGCTCAGGAGCAGTACTTC.

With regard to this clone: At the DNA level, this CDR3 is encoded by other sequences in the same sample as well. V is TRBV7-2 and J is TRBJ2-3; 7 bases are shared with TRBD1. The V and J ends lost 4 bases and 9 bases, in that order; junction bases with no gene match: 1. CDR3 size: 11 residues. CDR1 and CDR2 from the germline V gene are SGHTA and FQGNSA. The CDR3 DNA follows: TGTGCCAGCAGCTCGACAGGGACGCAGTATTTT. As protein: CASSSTGTQYF.

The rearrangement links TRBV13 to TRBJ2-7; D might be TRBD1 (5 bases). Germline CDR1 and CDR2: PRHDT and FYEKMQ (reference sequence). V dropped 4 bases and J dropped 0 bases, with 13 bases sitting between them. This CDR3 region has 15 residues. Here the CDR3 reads CASSSQNRSSYEQYF. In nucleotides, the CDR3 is TGTGCCAGCAGCTCCCAAAACAGGAGCTCCTACGAGCAGTACTTC.

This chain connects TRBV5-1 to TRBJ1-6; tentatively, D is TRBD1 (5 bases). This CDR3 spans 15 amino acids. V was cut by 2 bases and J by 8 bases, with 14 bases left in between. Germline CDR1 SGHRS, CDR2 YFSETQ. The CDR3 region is CASSFWQGGDSPLHF. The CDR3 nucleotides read TGCGCCAGCAGCTTTTGGCAGGGAGGCGATTCACCCCTCCACTTT.

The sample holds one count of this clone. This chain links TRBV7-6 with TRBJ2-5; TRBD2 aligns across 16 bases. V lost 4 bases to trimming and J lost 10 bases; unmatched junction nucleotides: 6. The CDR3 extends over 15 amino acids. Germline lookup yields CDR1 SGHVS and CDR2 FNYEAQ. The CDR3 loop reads CASSSSGLAGGDQYF. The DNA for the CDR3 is TGTGCCAGCAGCTCGTCGGGACTAGCGGGAGGGGACCAGTACTTC.

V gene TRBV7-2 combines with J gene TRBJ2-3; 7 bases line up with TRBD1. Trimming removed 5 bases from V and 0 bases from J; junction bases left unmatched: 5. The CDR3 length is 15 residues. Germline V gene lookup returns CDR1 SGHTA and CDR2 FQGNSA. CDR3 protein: CASSLTGSSTDTQYF. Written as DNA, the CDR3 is TGTGCCAGCAGCCTGACAGGGTCTAGCACAGATACGCAGTATTTT.

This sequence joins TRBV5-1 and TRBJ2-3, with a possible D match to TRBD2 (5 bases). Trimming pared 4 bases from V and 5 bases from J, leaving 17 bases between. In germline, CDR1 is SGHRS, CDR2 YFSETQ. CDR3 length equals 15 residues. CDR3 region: CASSLGQGRIDTQYF. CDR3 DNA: TGCGCCAGCAGCCTGGGCCAAGGGAGAATAGATACGCAGTATTTT.

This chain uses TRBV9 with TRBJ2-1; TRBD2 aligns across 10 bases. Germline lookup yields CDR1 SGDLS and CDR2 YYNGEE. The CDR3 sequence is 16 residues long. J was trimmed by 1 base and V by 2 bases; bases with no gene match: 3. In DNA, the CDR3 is TGTGCCAGCAGCGTCCTAGCGGGGGCATCCTACAATGAGCAGTTCTTC. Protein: CASSVLAGASYNEQFF.

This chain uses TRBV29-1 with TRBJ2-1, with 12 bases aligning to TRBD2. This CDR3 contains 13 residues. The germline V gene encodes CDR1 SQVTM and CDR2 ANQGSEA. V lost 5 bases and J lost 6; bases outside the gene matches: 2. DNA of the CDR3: TGCAGCGTTTCTAGCGGGAGGGCCAATGAGCAGTTCTTC. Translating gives CSVSSGRANEQFF.